This T cell receptor beta chain was sequenced for a study of T cell responses to AZD1222 COVID-19 vaccine. Analysis merged second doses at about 4 or about 12 weeks. The sample holds a few counts of this clone. The antigen is undetermined. The repertoire was sequenced with immunoSEQ multiplex PCR; TCRdb's copy has only in-frame clones and lacks some. The data show about 160,000 clones, with roughly nine tenths seen just once and roughly 3.8% held by the top ten. The CDR3 has 15 residues. Germline V gives CDR1 SGHTA, CDR2 FQGNSA. The V gene end was trimmed by 3 bases and the J gene end by 5 bases; junction bases not matched to a gene: 4. Study-level results: Unmutated variant regions are reportedly targeted by nearly half of spike-specific TCRs.

The receptor comes from an adult who received the AZD1222 COVID-19 vaccine. The gene calls are TRBV7-2 and TRBJ2-3; 11 nucleotides line up with TRBD2. The sample in question was peripheral blood, obtained 28 days after the second AZD1222 dose. The CDR3 coding sequence is TGTGCCAGCAGCTTTAGCGGGAGGGCCGAAGATACGCAGTATTTT. This translates into CASSFSGRAEDTQYF.